This T cell receptor (beta chain) was retrieved from a study of cytomegalovirus exposure and HLA in healthy donors. Looked up from germline, CDR1 is SGHVS and CDR2 is FQNEAQ. The trim removed 3 bases at V and 6 bases at J, leaving 8 bases unmatched. The CDR3 extends over 15 amino acids. This clone turned up a few times. PCR amplification relied on 60 Vbeta primers (plus 13 Jbeta primers). Produced via immunoSEQ multiplex PCR; TCRdb's table is partial and in-frame only. The sample lists more than 60,000 clones, 84% occurring once. The rearrangement uses TRBV7-8 and TRBJ2-1; 7 bases agree with TRBD2. The receptor's source is a man aged 70-80 years in good health and CMV-seropositive. The sequencing sample was made of PBMCs. The DNA for the CDR3 is TGTGCCAGCAGCTTTATAGGCGGGGGAATCAATGAGCAGTTCTTC. It specifies CASSFIGGGINEQFF. Variable domain in full (rest from reference TRBV7-8 and TRBJ2-1): GAGVSQSPRYKVAKRGQDVALRCDPISGHVSLFWYQQALGQGPEFLTYFQNEAQLDKSGLPSDRFFAERPEGSVSTLKIQRTQQEDSAVYLCASSFIGGGINEQFFGPGTRLTVL.